What follows are 6 T cell receptor beta chains derived from one specimen sequenced in a study of spatial heterogeneity in lung cancer. No antigen has been identified for these receptors. The time point was: sample taken at primary tumor resection. Study results and limitations: How many expanded intratumoral alpha and beta TCRs were present tracked the tumor mutation count, which was a count of nonsynonymous mutations.

From the 5' RACE reads, TCRdb called clonotypes with MiXCR, one entry per CDR3 protein. The table lists approximately 9,600 distinct CDR3 sequences, 9.5% to 15% of them singletons. This specimen was lung tumor tissue, taken at surgery. The origin of the receptors is a male donor with early-stage non-small cell lung cancer.

This clonotype was picked up many times. The chain recombines TRBV15 with TRBJ2-1; maybe TRBD2 (6 bases). The V end was cut by 0 bases, the J end by 10 bases, with 19 bases between. The CDR3 spans 16 residues. In germline, CDR1 is LNHNV, CDR2 YYDKDF (reference sequence). CDR3 region: CATSRDWRALLMEQFF. The CDR3 bases are TGTGCCACCAGCAGAGATTGGAGGGCCCTCCTAATGGAGCAGTTCTTC.

This clonotype was seen repeatedly, ten times or more. The chain links TRBV7-3 to TRBJ2-2; 7 bases agree with TRBD2. The germline gives CDR1 SGHTA, CDR2 FQGTGA. This CDR3 spans 17 amino acids. After removal of 1 base from V and 1 base from J, the junction contained 6 bases not matched to a gene. The CDR3 DNA reads as TGTGCCAGCAGCTTAAAAGGCGGGAGCATGAACACCGGGGAGCTGTTTTTT. Translating it yields CASSLKGGSMNTGELFF.

This clonotype was counted ten times or more. The chain joins TRBV7-9 to TRBJ2-3, with D hard to call. Trimming took off 5 bases at V and 0 bases at J, with 15 bases between the two ends. Germline CDR1 and CDR2: SEHNR and FQNEAQ (reference sequence). The CDR3 totals 16 residues. The CDR3, as DNA: TGTGCCAGCAGCCCCGCAGGACCGACTAGCACAGATACGCAGTATTTT. Translation: CASSPAGPTSTDTQYF.

At least ten counts were recorded for this clonotype. This chain links TRBV24-1 with TRBJ1-1; D is uncertain. Trimming cost V 7 bases and J 1 base, with 9 bases left between them. The CDR3 loop spans 13 amino acids. Germline CDR1 reads KGHDR; CDR2 reads SFDVKD. In DNA form, the CDR3 reads TGTGCCACCAGGGGAGCGGGGAACACTGAAGCTTTCTTT. This sequence encodes CATRGAGNTEAFF.

This clonotype was seen a handful of times. As DNA, the CDR3 is TGTGCCAGCAGCCTCCGAGCAGGAGAGACCCAGTACTTC. Its translation: CASSLRAGETQYF. The genes are TRBV3-1 and TRBJ2-5, with no clear D. This CDR3 spans 13 amino acids. V was shortened by 4 bases and J by 4 bases, with 10 bases between the two germline ends. From germline, CDR1 is LGHDT and CDR2 YNNKEL (reference sequence).

This clonotype came up many times. The chain recombines TRBV27 with TRBJ2-1; D may correspond to TRBD1 or TRBD2 (6 bases each). V gave up 5 bases and J gave up 9 bases, with 8 bases separating them. Looked up from germline, CDR1 is MNHEY and CDR2 is SMNVEV (reference sequence). The CDR3 has 11 amino acids. CDR3 DNA: TGTGCCAGCAGTAGGGGGGTTGAGCAGTTCTTC. This gives the protein CASSRGVEQFF.